Presented here are 19 T cell receptor beta chains from one specimen sequenced in a study of blood T cells in healthy people across ages. The second PCR ran about 6 to 12 cycles with a sample-barcoded 5' primer and J-beta primers. TCRdb reanalysed the 5' RACE reads using MiXCR and keeps one entry per CDR3 protein. The table records approximately 730,000 distinct CDR3 sequences, approximately 53% of them present only once. The sample taken for sequencing was blood. The origin of the receptors is an elderly man in good health.

This clonotype was found a few times. This chain joins TRBV6-6 and TRBJ1-2, with D possibly being TRBD1 (5 bases). Germline loops: CDR1 MNHNY, CDR2 SVGAGI (reference sequence). V lost 6 bases and J 5 bases, leaving 16 bases between the germline ends. The CDR3 runs 14 residues. The CDR3 coding sequence is TGTGCCAGCAGACACCGGGGGGAGAGTTATGGCTACACCTTC. It encodes CASRHRGESYGYTF.

The chain uses TRBV27 and TRBJ1-2; D not certain. V gave up 3 bases and J gave up 1 base, with 6 bases separating them. Germline CDR1 is MNHEY and CDR2 is SMNVEV (reference sequence). The CDR3 has 13 amino acids. CDR3 sequence: CASSLWGNYGYTF. The DNA for the CDR3 is TGTGCCAGCAGTTTGTGGGGTAACTATGGCTACACCTTC.

The genes are TRBV10-3 and TRBJ1-6; 10 nucleotides match TRBD1. Germline V gives CDR1 ENHRY, CDR2 SYGVKD. Germline trimming cut 9 bases from V and 8 bases from J; bases unmatched to any gene: 10. This CDR3 spans 15 amino acids. The CDR3: CAMRAGTGVYSPLHF. CDR3 nucleotide sequence: TGTGCCATGAGAGCCGGGACAGGGGTATATTCACCCCTCCACTTT.

The gene calls are TRBV5-1 and TRBJ2-5, with TRBD1 identical over 10 bases. Judging by the DNA end, TRBJ2-7 fits better; the J call may be wrong. The CDR3 is 15 amino acids. The germline V gene encodes CDR1 SGHRS and CDR2 YFSETQ. The CDR3, as DNA: TGCGCCAGCAGCTTCGACAGGGGGCGTACGGGCGAGCAGTACTTC. It translates to CASSFDRGRTGEQYF.

V is TRBV20-1 and J is TRBJ2-7; unclear D gene. CDR3 length equals 13 residues. V was cut by 0 bases and J by 7 bases, with 13 bases left in between. The germline V gene has CDR1 DFQATT and CDR2 SNEGSKA (reference sequence). In nucleotides, the CDR3 is TGCAGTGCTAGAGATAGTAACAGAAAAGAGCAGTACTTC. Its translation is CSARDSNRKEQYF.

This clonotype has a handful of counts. The chain employs TRBV13 and TRBJ1-1; no clear D. The CDR3 has 14 amino acids. V was trimmed by 8 bases and J by 0 bases, leaving 13 bases between them. The V gene's germline CDR1 is PRHDT and CDR2 FYEKMQ (reference sequence). The CDR3 sequence is CASSRESVNTEAFF. The CDR3 DNA follows: TGTGCCAGCTCACGGGAGTCGGTGAACACTGAAGCTTTCTTT. The whole variable domain, remainder taken from reference TRBV13 and TRBJ1-1, is AAGVIQSPRHLIKEKRETATLKCYPIPRHDTVYWYQQGPGQDPQFLISFYEKMQSDKGSIPDRFSAQQFSDYHSELNMSSLELGDSALYFCASSRESVNTEAFFGQGTRLTVV.

The V gene is TRBV5-1, the J gene TRBJ2-3; 8 bases are a match to TRBD1. CDR3 length: 17 residues. CDR1 and CDR2 from the germline V gene are SGHRS and YFSETQ. The junction had 15 bases not matched to a gene; V was cut back by 4 bases and J by 5 bases. The CDR3 bases are TGCGCCAGCAGCATCCTCTCGACAGGGGATGGGAAAGATACGCAGTATTTT. This translates into CASSILSTGDGKDTQYF.

This chain uses TRBV6-5 with TRBJ2-5; no clear D gene. Germline CDR1 MNHEY, CDR2 SVGAGI. The CDR3 is 15 amino acids. Trimming cost V 2 bases and J 1 base, with 11 bases left between them. The CDR3 region has the DNA TGTGCCAGCAGTTACCTTCAGAACCTCCAAGAGACCCAGTACTTC. Its translation: CASSYLQNLQETQYF.

This clonotype has only one observation. The V and J genes are TRBV20-1 and TRBJ2-2; D is undetermined. CDR1 is DFQATT, CDR2 SNEGSKA, per germline (reference sequence). Trimming shortened V by 4 bases and J by 6 bases, and 9 bases separated the two germline ends. The CDR3 has 12 amino acids. In nucleotides, the CDR3 is TGCAGTGCTACTTATAGTGCCGGGGAGCTGTTTTTT. Translating it yields CSATYSAGELFF.

The V gene is TRBV5-1, the J gene TRBJ1-1; D ambiguous. The germline V gene encodes CDR1 SGHRS and CDR2 YFSETQ. The CDR3 length is 14 residues. V was clipped by 0 bases and J by 1 base, with 7 bases between them. CDR3 residues: CASSLVPWNTEAFF. The DNA for the CDR3 is TGCGCCAGCAGCTTGGTCCCCTGGAACACTGAAGCTTTCTTT.

The rearrangement uses TRBV2 and TRBJ2-4, with 7 bases fitting TRBD2. The V and J ends lost 0 bases and 6 bases, in that order; junction bases with no gene match: 8. The V gene's germline CDR1 is SNHLY and CDR2 FYNNEI. The CDR3 contains 16 residues. Here the CDR3 reads CASSEAGRGGGNIQYF. Here the CDR3 DNA reads TGTGCCAGCAGTGAAGCGGGGAGGGGCGGGGGAAACATTCAGTACTTC.

The chain recombines TRBV20-1 with TRBJ2-7, with 7 bases fitting TRBD1. Trimming removed 6 bases from V and 2 bases from J; junction bases left unmatched: 10. This CDR3 region has 14 residues. CDR1 and CDR2 (germline): DFQATT, SNEGSKA (reference sequence). In DNA form, the CDR3 reads TGCAGTGCCCACCACAGGGGCCAGGCCTACGAGCAGTACTTC. Amino acids: CSAHHRGQAYEQYF.

Written as DNA, the CDR3 is TGTGCCACCAGTGATTTCCCAGGCCGGGGCGACTACACCTTC. It yields the protein CATSDFPGRGDYTF. This rearrangement joins TRBV24-1 to TRBJ1-2; possibly TRBD1 for D (5 bases). V lost 1 base, J lost 10 bases, and 15 bases lay in between. CDR1 is KGHDR and CDR2 is SFDVKD in the germline V gene. This CDR3 contains 14 residues.

This clonotype was recorded a few times. CDR3: CASSKDRRGTAYEQYF. The CDR3 bases are TGTGCCAGCAGCAAAGATCGTCGCGGGACAGCCTACGAGCAGTACTTC. The chain employs TRBV21-1 and TRBJ2-7; the table's TRBD1 call for D was not verified on the DNA. TRBV21-1 is reported as a pseudogene. CDR3 length: 16 residues.

This clonotype was counted between two and nine times. V gene TRBV12-3 or TRBV12-4 combines with J gene TRBJ2-5; TRBD2 is a possible D gene (6 bases). V lost 5 bases and J lost 9, with 19 bases in between. This CDR3 has 14 amino acids. CDR3 protein: CASSPLGLRGSQYF. The CDR3 DNA follows: TGTGCCAGCAGTCCGCTGGGACTGCGGGGCTCCCAGTACTTC.

This chain links TRBV5-4 with TRBJ1-1; D remains unclear. Germline CDR1 is SGHNT and CDR2 is YYREEE (reference sequence). This CDR3 spans 13 amino acids. V was cut by 4 bases and J by 7 bases, with 14 bases left in between. CDR3 bases: TGTGCCAGCAGCCGGGTGGATTCCGGTGAAGCTTTCTTT. Translated, it gives CASSRVDSGEAFF.

This rearrangement joins TRBV6-6 to TRBJ2-2; 7 bases are shared with TRBD1. The CDR3 spans 16 residues. Trimming at V came to 5 bases and at J to 4 bases, leaving 10 bases not matched to a gene. CDR1 and CDR2 (germline): MNHNY, SVGAGI (reference sequence). CDR3 bases: TGTGCCAGCAGTCGGCGTGGACAGGCCCGCACCGGGGAGCTGTTTTTT. This codes for CASSRRGQARTGELFF.

The chain uses TRBV12-3 or TRBV12-4 and TRBJ1-3; the D is unclear. Trimming stripped 2 bases from V and 4 bases from J, with 15 bases between. The CDR3 covers 16 residues. CDR3 sequence: CASSLLPLDGGNTIYF. The CDR3 bases are TGTGCCAGCAGTTTACTGCCTCTCGATGGGGGAAACACCATATATTTT.

The chain carries TRBV7-2 and TRBJ2-7; 8 bases align to TRBD2. The CDR3 contains 14 residues. V lost 5 bases, J lost 2 bases, and 5 bases stayed unmatched. Per the germline V gene, CDR1 is SGHTA and CDR2 is FQGNSA. CDR3: CASSQRAGAYEQYF. CDR3 sequence (DNA): TGTGCCAGCAGCCAAAGAGCGGGAGCCTACGAGCAGTACTTC.